Listed below are T cell receptor beta chains from one sample, sequenced in a study of yellow fever vaccine responses in identical twins. TCRdb re-derived calls from the RT-PCR reads in MiXCR, one entry per CDR3 protein. Among several thousand distinct CDR3 sequences listed, around 84% were seen once. Sequencing was performed on T cells from blood (PBMCs), unsorted or a sorted subset (not recorded which), taken before or after yellow fever vaccination (not recorded which). The receptors were gathered from a woman aged 18-29 years who received the yellow fever vaccine. CDR3s include the opening cysteine and the closing phenylalanine or tryptophan. D genes are given only for firm matches. The listing skips clone size in some rows; elsewhere it reads once, few, many or a size class.

J: TRBJ2-7; D: NA; V: TRBV7-8; length: 15; size: NA; CDR3: CASSVRVTQSYEQYF; DNA: TGTGCCAGCAGCGTCCGGGTCACACAGAGTTACGAGCAGTACTTC
J: TRBJ2-5; D: NA; V: TRBV11-1; length: 13; size: NA; CDR3: CASTNKDQETQYF; DNA: TGTGCCAGCACAAACAAGGACCAAGAGACCCAGTACTTC
J: TRBJ2-3; D: NA; V: TRBV11-3; length: 16; size: NA; CDR3: CASSLVATSNTDTQYF; DNA: TGTGCCAGCAGCTTAGTTGCTACATCAAACACAGATACGCAGTATTTT
J: TRBJ2-1; D: TRBD2; V: TRBV7-8; length: 16; size: NA; CDR3: CASSLWVPSGKGEQFF; DNA: TGTGCCAGCAGCTTATGGGTCCCTAGCGGTAAGGGTGAGCAGTTCTTC
J: TRBJ1-5; D: TRBD1; V: TRBV24-1; length: 16; size: NA; CDR3: CATSDSVGQGSQPQHF; DNA: TGTGCCACCAGTGATAGCGTCGGACAGGGCTCGCAGCCCCAGCATTTT
J: TRBJ2-5; D: TRBD2; V: TRBV2; length: 14; size: NA; CDR3: CASRRTSGGETQYF; DNA: TGTGCCAGCAGAAGGACTAGCGGGGGAGAGACCCAGTACTTC
J: TRBJ2-3; D: NA; V: TRBV24-1; length: 14; size: NA; CDR3: CATSAWQHTDTQYF; DNA: TGTGCCACCAGTGCGTGGCAGCACACAGATACGCAGTATTTT
J: TRBJ1-2; D: NA; V: TRBV18; length: 12; size: NA; CDR3: CASSRSVEGYTF; DNA: TGTGCCAGCTCCCGTTCAGTGGAGGGCTACACCTTC
J: TRBJ2-5; D: NA; V: TRBV29-1; length: 11; size: NA; CDR3: CSVEVGETQYF; DNA: TGCAGCGTGGAGGTGGGGGAGACCCAGTACTTC
J: TRBJ2-3; D: NA; V: TRBV10-1; length: 16; size: NA; CDR3: CASSESRVRPQNTQYF; DNA: TGCGCCAGCAGTGAGTCGAGGGTAAGGCCCCAGAATACGCAGTATTTT
J: TRBJ2-7; D: NA; V: TRBV11-3; length: 13; size: NA; CDR3: CASSPKPPYEQYF; DNA: TGTGCCAGCAGCCCGAAACCCCCCTACGAGCAGTACTTC
J: TRBJ2-7; D: TRBD2; V: TRBV11-1; length: 14; size: NA; CDR3: CASSPGGGSYEQYF; DNA: TGTGCCAGCAGCCCGGGGGGGGGTTCCTACGAGCAGTACTTC
J: TRBJ1-5; D: NA; V: TRBV30; length: 14; size: few; CDR3: CAWSGGSGNQPQHF; DNA: TGTGCCTGGAGTGGAGGGTCCGGCAATCAGCCCCAGCATTTT
J: TRBJ2-1; D: TRBD2; V: TRBV29-1; length: 13; size: NA; CDR3: CSGFGLAGDEQFF; DNA: TGCAGCGGGTTTGGACTAGCGGGAGACGAGCAGTTCTTC
J: TRBJ1-3; D: TRBD1; V: TRBV6-1; length: 15; size: NA; CDR3: CASSSTGTAGNTIYF; DNA: TGTGCCAGCAGCTCCACCGGGACAGCTGGAAACACCATATATTTT
J: TRBJ2-7; D: TRBD2; V: TRBV7-6; length: 20; size: once; CDR3: CASSLVGERAGTSGDYEQYF; DNA: TGTGCCAGCAGCTTAGTAGGGGAGAGGGCCGGGACTAGCGGAGACTACGAGCAGTACTTC
J: TRBJ2-5; D: TRBD1; V: TRBV19; length: 14; size: NA; CDR3: CASRSTTGLETQYF; DNA: TGTGCCAGTAGATCAACGACAGGGTTGGAGACCCAGTACTTC
J: TRBJ2-1; D: TRBD1; V: TRBV13; length: 11; size: NA; CDR3: CAGDREDEQFF; DNA: TGTGCCGGCGACAGGGAAGATGAGCAGTTCTTC
J: TRBJ2-7; D: TRBD2; V: TRBV4-2; length: 15; size: NA; CDR3: CASSQGIAGDYEQYF; DNA: TGTGCCAGCAGCCAAGGGATAGCGGGAGATTACGAGCAGTACTTC
J: TRBJ2-3; D: NA; V: TRBV11-2; length: 12; size: NA; CDR3: CASSSTTDTQYF; DNA: TGTGCCAGCAGCTCAACTACGGATACGCAGTATTTT
J: TRBJ2-7; D: NA; V: TRBV5-5; length: 13; size: NA; CDR3: CASSLYREYEQYF; DNA: TGTGCCAGCAGCTTGTACAGGGAGTACGAGCAGTACTTC
J: TRBJ2-5; D: NA; V: TRBV20-1; length: 10; size: once; CDR3: CSAIKETQYF; DNA: TGCAGTGCGATCAAGGAGACCCAGTACTTC
J: TRBJ1-3; D: NA; V: TRBV7-6; length: 13; size: NA; CDR3: CASSLNPGDTIYF; DNA: TGTGCCAGCAGCTTAAACCCGGGGGACACCATATATTTT
J: TRBJ2-5; D: NA; V: TRBV19; length: 13; size: NA; CDR3: CASRRRGSETQYF; DNA: TGTGCCTCGAGGCGGCGGGGAAGTGAGACCCAGTACTTC
J: TRBJ1-5; D: NA; V: TRBV19; length: 16; size: NA; CDR3: CASSMGYWKNNQPQHF; DNA: TGTGCCAGTAGTATGGGTTACTGGAAGAACAATCAGCCCCAGCATTTT
J: TRBJ2-7; D: NA; V: TRBV27; length: 14; size: NA; CDR3: CASSPRPTSYEQYF; DNA: TGTGCCAGCAGTCCCCGACCTACCTCCTACGAGCAGTACTTC
J: TRBJ1-2; D: TRBD1; V: TRBV6-1; length: 13; size: NA; CDR3: CASSESSDRRATF; DNA: TGTGCCAGCAGTGAAAGTTCGGACAGGCGGGCCACCTTC
J: TRBJ1-2; D: NA; V: TRBV10-3; length: 12; size: few; CDR3: CAISEVDYGYTF; DNA: TGTGCCATCAGTGAGGTGGACTATGGCTACACCTTC
J: TRBJ2-1; D: TRBD1; V: TRBV4-3; length: 14; size: NA; CDR3: CASTQDRSYNEQFF; DNA: TGCGCCAGCACCCAGGACAGGTCCTACAATGAGCAGTTCTTC
J: TRBJ1-2; D: NA; V: TRBV12-3/TRBV12-4; length: 16; size: NA; CDR3: CASSFINSDSSYGYTF; DNA: TGTGCCAGCAGTTTTATTAATTCGGACAGTAGCTATGGCTACACCTTC
J: TRBJ1-2; D: NA; V: TRBV9; length: 15; size: once; CDR3: CASSVVAQGNYGYTF; DNA: TGTGCCAGCAGCGTAGTAGCACAGGGAAACTATGGCTACACCTTC
J: TRBJ1-5; D: NA; V: TRBV12-3/TRBV12-4; length: 13; size: NA; CDR3: CASSLKGDQPQHF; DNA: TGTGCCAGCAGTTTAAAGGGGGACCAGCCCCAGCATTTT
J: TRBJ2-7; D: TRBD1; V: TRBV20-1; length: 13; size: NA; CDR3: CSAQDRGTYEQYF; DNA: TGCAGTGCACAGGACAGGGGAACCTACGAGCAGTACTTC
J: TRBJ1-1; D: NA; V: TRBV20-1; length: 13; size: once; CDR3: CSARDVRNTEAFF; DNA: TGCAGTGCTAGAGATGTCCGGAACACTGAAGCTTTCTTT
J: TRBJ2-7; D: TRBD1; V: TRBV11-2; length: 15; size: NA; CDR3: CASSPDQGQDYEQYF; DNA: TGTGCCAGCAGCCCAGACCAAGGACAGGATTACGAGCAGTACTTC
J: TRBJ2-7; D: NA; V: TRBV19; length: 16; size: NA; CDR3: CASSIDGGGTSYEQYF; DNA: TGTGCCAGTAGTATTGATGGAGGCGGCACGTCCTACGAGCAGTACTTC
J: TRBJ2-5; D: NA; V: TRBV29-1; length: 15; size: NA; CDR3: CSVEEAGPFRETQYF; DNA: TGCAGCGTTGAAGAGGCAGGGCCTTTCAGGGAGACCCAGTACTTC
J: TRBJ2-7; D: NA; V: TRBV28; length: 14; size: NA; CDR3: CASSSATETYEQYF; DNA: TGTGCCAGCAGTTCGGCGACAGAGACCTACGAGCAGTACTTC
J: TRBJ2-2; D: NA; V: TRBV2; length: 15; size: NA; CDR3: CASRIDSANTGELFF; DNA: TGTGCCAGCAGGATAGACAGCGCGAACACCGGGGAGCTGTTTTTT
J: TRBJ2-1; D: TRBD2; V: TRBV11-3; length: 16; size: NA; CDR3: CASSLGPGLADNEQFF; DNA: TGTGCCAGCAGCTTAGGCCCTGGACTAGCGGACAATGAGCAGTTCTTC
J: TRBJ1-2; D: NA; V: TRBV18; length: 13; size: NA; CDR3: CASSPGPNYGYTF; DNA: TGTGCCAGCTCACCCGGACCTAACTATGGCTACACCTTC
J: TRBJ2-7; D: NA; V: TRBV29-1; length: 12; size: NA; CDR3: CSVEGVSYEQYF; DNA: TGCAGCGTTGAAGGGGTTTCCTACGAGCAGTACTTC
J: TRBJ2-5; D: NA; V: TRBV11-2; length: 14; size: NA; CDR3: CASSFLGGQETQYF; DNA: TGTGCCAGCAGCTTCCTCGGGGGACAAGAGACCCAGTACTTC
J: TRBJ2-1; D: NA; V: TRBV11-3; length: 16; size: NA; CDR3: CASSPQRGRTYNEQFF; DNA: TGTGCCAGCAGCCCCCAAAGAGGGCGTACCTACAATGAGCAGTTCTTC